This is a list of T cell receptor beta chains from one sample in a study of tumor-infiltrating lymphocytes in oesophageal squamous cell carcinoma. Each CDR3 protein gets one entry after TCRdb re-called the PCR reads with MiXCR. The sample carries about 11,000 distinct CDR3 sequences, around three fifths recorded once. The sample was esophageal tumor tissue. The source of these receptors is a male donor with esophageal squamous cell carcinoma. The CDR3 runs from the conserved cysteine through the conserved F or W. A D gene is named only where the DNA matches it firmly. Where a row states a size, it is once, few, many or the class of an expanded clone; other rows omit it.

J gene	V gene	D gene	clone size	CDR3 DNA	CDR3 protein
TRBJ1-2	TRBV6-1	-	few	TGTGCCAGCAGGCCCGGGCAAAACTATGGCTACACCTTC	CASRPGQNYGYTF
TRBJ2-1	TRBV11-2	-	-	TGTGCCAGCAGCTTAGGGGTGGAGGCCCGAGCGGATGAGCAGTTCTTC	CASSLGVEARADEQFF
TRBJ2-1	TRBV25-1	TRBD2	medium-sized	TGTGCCACCAAGCCCAGCGGGATAACCAATGAGCAGTTCTTC	CATKPSGITNEQFF
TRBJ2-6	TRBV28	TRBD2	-	TGTGCCAGCAGTTTATGGGTTACTAGCGGGAGCGCTGGGGCCAACGTCCTGACTTTC	CASSLWVTSGSAGANVLTF
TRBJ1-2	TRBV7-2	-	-	TGTGCCAGCAGCGATCAGGTCTTGGTTGGCTACACCTTC	CASSDQVLVGYTF
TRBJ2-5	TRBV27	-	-	TGTGCCAGCAGTTCCGGGACTGCCACGGGGACCCAGTACTTC	CASSSGTATGTQYF
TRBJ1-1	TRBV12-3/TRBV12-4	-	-	TGTGCCAGCAGCTTCCGGGAGAACACTGAAGCTTTCTTT	CASSFRENTEAFF
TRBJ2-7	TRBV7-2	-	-	TGTGCCAGCAGCTTAGTGATGGGATCGATCTCCTACGAGCAGTACTTC	CASSLVMGSISYEQYF
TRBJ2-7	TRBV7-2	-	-	TGTGCCAGCAGCTTAGGGCAGAGCTCCTACGAGCAGTACTTC	CASSLGQSSYEQYF
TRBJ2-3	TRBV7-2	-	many	TGTGCCAGCAGCTTAGGAGCAGATACGCAGTATTTT	CASSLGADTQYF
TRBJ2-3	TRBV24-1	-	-	TGTGCCACCAGTGACTCTTACAGCTATACGCAGTATTTT	CATSDSYSYTQYF
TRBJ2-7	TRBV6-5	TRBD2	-	TGTGCCAGCAAGCGGGAGCTAGCGGGGACCTACGAGCAGTACTTC	CASKRELAGTYEQYF
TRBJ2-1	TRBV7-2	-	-	TGTGCCAGCAGCTTGGACTTAAACAATGAGCAGTTCTTC	CASSLDLNNEQFF
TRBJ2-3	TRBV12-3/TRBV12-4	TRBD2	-	TGTGCCAGCAGTCGAAGCGGGAGGGTTAGCACAGATACGCAGTATTTT	CASSRSGRVSTDTQYF
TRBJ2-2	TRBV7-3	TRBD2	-	TGTGCCAGCAGCTTAACGTGGACTAGCGGGAAAACCGGGGAGCTGTTTTTT	CASSLTWTSGKTGELFF
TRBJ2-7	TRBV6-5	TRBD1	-	TGTGCCAGCAGCGCCCGACAGGGAATCTCCTACGAGCAGTACTTC	CASSARQGISYEQYF
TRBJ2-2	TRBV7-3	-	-	TGTGCCAGCAGCTTGGGGGGAGTAGCCGGGGAGCTGTTTTTT	CASSLGGVAGELFF
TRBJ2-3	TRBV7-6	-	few	TGTGCCAGCAGCATGTTCACAGATACGCAGTATTTT	CASSMFTDTQYF
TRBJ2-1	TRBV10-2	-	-	TGCGCCAGCAGTGTGGTGCTACACAATGAGCAGTTCTTC	CASSVVLHNEQFF
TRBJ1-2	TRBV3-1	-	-	TGTGCCAGCAGCCCCACCAAGACGGCGAACTATGGCTACACCTTC	CASSPTKTANYGYTF
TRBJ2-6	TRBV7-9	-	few	TGTGCCAGCAGCTTTCGACTCTCTGGGGCCAACGTCCTGACTTTC	CASSFRLSGANVLTF
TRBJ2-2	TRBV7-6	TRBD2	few	TGTGCTAGCAGCGAACGGGGGGGTGCCGGGGAGCTGTTTTTT	CASSERGGAGELFF
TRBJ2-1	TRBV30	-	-	TGTGCCTGGAGTGTACTCGCGTTCAATGAGCAGTTCTTC	CAWSVLAFNEQFF
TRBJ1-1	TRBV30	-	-	TGTGCCTGGACCGTATGGGGGCTGGGTGAAGCTTTCTTT	CAWTVWGLGEAFF
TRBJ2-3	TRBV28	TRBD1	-	TGTGCCAGCAGTTTAGACAGGGGAGACACAGATACGCAGTATTTT	CASSLDRGDTDTQYF
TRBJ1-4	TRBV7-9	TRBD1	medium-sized	TGTGCCAGCAGCAAGGGGGCGCGTGAAAAACTGTTTTTT	CASSKGAREKLFF
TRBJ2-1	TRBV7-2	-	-	TGTGCCAGCAGCGCGGTTAGCTCCTACAATGAGCAGTTCTTC	CASSAVSSYNEQFF
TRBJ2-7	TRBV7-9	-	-	TGTGCCAGCAGCATGACTATTAGCTCCTACGAGCAGTACTTC	CASSMTISSYEQYF